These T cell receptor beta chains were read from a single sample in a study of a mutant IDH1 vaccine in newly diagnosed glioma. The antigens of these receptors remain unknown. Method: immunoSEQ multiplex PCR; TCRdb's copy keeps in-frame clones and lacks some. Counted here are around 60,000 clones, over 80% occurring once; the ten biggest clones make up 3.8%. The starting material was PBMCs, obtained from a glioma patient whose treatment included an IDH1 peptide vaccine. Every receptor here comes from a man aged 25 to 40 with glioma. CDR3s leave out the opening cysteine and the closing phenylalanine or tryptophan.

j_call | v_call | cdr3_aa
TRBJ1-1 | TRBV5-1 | ASSLIGQGNTEAF
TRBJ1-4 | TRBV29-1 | SVEKGQGREKLF
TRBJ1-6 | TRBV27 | ASSFWTHGPLH
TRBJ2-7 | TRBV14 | ASSQETGAGIYEQY
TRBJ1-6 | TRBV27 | ASSLLTYNSPLH
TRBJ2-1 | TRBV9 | ASSAQEGPYNEQF
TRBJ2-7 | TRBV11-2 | ASSLVTYGEVRDYEQY
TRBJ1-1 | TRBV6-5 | ASSYSPLRAEAF
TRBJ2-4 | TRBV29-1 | SVGIGSWLAKNIQY
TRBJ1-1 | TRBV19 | ASTNPGGQLEAF
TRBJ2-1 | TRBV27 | ASSPLAWGGQYEQF
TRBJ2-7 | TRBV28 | ASSPSTALYEQY
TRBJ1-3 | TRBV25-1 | ASSAPGNTIY
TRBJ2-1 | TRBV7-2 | ASSLEGGQYNEQF
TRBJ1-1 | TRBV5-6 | ASSTGLKNTEAF
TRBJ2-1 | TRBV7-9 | ASSLVGLGF
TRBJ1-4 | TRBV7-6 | ASSLRFRTGLNEKLF
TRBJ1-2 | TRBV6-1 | ASSEVNYGYT
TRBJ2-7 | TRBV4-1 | ASSPPIQHRKYEQY
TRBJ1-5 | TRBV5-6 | ASSLSNQPQH
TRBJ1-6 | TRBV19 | ASSLRRGNSPLH
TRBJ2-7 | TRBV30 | AWTEGGLPYEQY
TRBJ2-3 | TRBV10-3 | AISAQASTDTQY
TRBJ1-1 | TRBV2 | ASRRWGGNTEAF
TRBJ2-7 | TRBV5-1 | ASSLGGRSYEQY
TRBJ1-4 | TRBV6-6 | ASSRPGQRNEKLF
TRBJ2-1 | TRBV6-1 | ASSTGALNNEQF
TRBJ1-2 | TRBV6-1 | ASFLRRSGGYGYT
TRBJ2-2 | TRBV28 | ASSLRTGVNTGELF
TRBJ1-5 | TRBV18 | ASPLAGTDNQPQH
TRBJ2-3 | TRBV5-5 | ASSSLATTSGGLTDTQY
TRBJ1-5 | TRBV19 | ASSIRDRGHGYSNQPQH
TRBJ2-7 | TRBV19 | ASSQGETYEQY
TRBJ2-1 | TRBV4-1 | ASSQRGTGNEQF
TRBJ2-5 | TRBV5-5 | ASSLGVTQETQY
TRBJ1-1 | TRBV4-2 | ASSQVLDRQASAF
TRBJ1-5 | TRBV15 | ATSNQQGQPQH
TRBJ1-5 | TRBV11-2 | ASSPGTGGNQPQH
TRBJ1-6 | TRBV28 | ASSPPGEGLGSPLH
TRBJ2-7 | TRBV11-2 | ASSLSRAGAAYEQY
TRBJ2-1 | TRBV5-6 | ASSLGQGRNEQF
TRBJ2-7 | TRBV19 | ASSYAASYEQY
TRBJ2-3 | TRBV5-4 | ASSLEASSTDTQY
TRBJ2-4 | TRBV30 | AWSLGQGKNIQY
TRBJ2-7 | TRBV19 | ASTLTGTESYEQY
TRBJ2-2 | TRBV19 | ASKQDPNTGELF
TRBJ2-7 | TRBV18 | ASSPVTVSSYEQY
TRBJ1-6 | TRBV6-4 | ASSERQGNNSPLH
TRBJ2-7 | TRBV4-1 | ASSQERDRTYEQY
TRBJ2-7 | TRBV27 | ASSPLSGQVTYEQY
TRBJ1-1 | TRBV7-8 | ASSLALQGASAF
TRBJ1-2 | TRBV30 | AWSPGDRPYGYT
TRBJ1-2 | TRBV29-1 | SVIKPGQGGSGYT
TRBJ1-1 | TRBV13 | ASSLGRGRTEAF
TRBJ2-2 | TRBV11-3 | ASSLGPPTNTGELF
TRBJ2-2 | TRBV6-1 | ASRRDKYTGELF
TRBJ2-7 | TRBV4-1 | ASSQISGTSYEQY
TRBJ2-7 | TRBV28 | ASAMDPRDRKIYEQY
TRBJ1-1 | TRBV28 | ASVPLRVSEAF